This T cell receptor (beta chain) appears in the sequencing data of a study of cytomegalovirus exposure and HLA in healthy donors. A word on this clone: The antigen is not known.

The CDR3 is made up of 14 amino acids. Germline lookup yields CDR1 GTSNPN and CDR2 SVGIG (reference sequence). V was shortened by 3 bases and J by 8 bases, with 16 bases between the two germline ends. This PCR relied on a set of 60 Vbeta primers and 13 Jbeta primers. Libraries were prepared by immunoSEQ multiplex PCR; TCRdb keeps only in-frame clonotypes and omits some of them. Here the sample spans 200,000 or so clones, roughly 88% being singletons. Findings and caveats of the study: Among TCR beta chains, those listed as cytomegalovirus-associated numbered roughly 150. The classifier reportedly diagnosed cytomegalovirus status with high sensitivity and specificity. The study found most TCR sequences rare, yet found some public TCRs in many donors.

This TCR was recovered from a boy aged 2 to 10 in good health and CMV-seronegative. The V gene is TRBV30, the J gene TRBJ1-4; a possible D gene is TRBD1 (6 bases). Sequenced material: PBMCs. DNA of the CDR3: TGTGCCTGGAGCCATTCGGCAGGGGAGGAAAAACTGTTTTTT. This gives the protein CAWSHSAGEEKLFF.